This TCR beta chain was observed in a study of CD8 T cells in Susac syndrome. CD8+ and CD4+ T cells circulating in blood were sequenced for TCR beta. RNA in amounts of 0.5 to 1 ug was reverse transcribed with random hexamers. Multiplex immunoSEQ PCR targeted 54 Vbeta and 13 Jbeta TCR beta segments. TCRdb reprocessed the immunoSEQ multiplex PCR reads with MiXCR, giving one entry per CDR3 protein. The sample has fewer than 350,000 distinct CDR3 sequences, almost 85% seen once; the top ten hold roughly 0.22%. In germline, CDR1 is MNHEY, CDR2 SMNVEV (reference sequence). The J segment lost 0 bases and the V segment lost 3 bases, leaving 5 bases of the junction unmatched. CDR3 length equals 16 residues.

Source material: CD8+ T cells from PBMCs. The chain carries TRBV27 and TRBJ2-1, with 7 bases fitting TRBD2. The clonotype was recovered from a human donor with multiple sclerosis. CDR3 region: CASSLNGLDSYNEQFF. In DNA, the CDR3 is TGTGCCAGCAGTTTGAACGGACTAGACTCCTACAATGAGCAGTTCTTC.